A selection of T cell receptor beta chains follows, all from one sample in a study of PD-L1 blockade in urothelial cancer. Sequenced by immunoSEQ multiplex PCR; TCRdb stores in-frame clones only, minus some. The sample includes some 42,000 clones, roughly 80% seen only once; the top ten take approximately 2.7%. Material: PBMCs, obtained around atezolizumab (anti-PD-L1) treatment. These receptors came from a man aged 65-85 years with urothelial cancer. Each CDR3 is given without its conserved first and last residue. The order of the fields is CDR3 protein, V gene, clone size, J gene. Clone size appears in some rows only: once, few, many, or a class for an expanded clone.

ASSSQPGNTIY,TRBV19,-,TRBJ1-3
ASSLVRDTEAF,TRBV11-2,-,TRBJ1-1
ASSEPYEQY,TRBV21-1,-,TRBJ2-7
ASSLEATVTAYNEQF,TRBV7-8,-,TRBJ2-1
ASNRAGPQH,TRBV28,-,TRBJ1-5
ASSQGPDTSGNTIY,TRBV4-1,-,TRBJ1-3
ASSSHSQGAGEKLF,TRBV5-4,few,TRBJ1-4
ASSPRGQETQY,TRBV9,-,TRBJ2-5
ASKGFRWGGNGYGYT,TRBV5-1,-,TRBJ1-2
ASSRLAGQRDEQF,TRBV7-2,-,TRBJ2-1
ASSYSSGYEQF,TRBV6-5,-,TRBJ2-1